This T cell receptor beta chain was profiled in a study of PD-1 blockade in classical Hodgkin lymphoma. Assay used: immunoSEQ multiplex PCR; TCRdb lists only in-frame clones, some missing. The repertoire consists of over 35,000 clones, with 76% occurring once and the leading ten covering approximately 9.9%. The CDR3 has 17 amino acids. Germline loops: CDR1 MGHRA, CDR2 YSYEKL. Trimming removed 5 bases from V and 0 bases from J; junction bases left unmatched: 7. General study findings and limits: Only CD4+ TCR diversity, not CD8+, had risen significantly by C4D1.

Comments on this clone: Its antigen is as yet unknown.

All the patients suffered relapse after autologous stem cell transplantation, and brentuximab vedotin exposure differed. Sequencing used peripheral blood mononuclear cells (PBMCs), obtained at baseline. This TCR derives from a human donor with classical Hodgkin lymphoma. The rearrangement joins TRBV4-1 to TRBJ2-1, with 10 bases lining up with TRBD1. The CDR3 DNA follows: TGCGCCAGCAGCGACAGGGACAGGGGTTTCTCCTACAATGAGCAGTTCTTC. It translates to CASSDRDRGFSYNEQFF.